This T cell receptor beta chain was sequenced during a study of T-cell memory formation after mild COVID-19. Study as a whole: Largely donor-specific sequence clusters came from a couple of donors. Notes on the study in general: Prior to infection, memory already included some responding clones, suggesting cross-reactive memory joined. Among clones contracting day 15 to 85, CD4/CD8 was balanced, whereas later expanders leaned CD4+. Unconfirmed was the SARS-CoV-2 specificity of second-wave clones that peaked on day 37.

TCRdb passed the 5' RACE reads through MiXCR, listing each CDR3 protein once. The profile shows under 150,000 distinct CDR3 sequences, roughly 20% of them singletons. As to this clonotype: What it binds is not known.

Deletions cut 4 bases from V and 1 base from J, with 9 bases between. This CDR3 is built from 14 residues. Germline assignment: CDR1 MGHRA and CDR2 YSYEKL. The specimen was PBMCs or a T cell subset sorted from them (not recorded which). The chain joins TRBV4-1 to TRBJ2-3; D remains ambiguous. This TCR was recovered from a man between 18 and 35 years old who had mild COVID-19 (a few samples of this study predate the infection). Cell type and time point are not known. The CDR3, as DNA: TGCGCCAGCAGCCCAAGCCCTCGCACAGATACGCAGTATTTT. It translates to CASSPSPRTDTQYF.